The rows below give T cell receptor beta chains drawn from one sample of a study of blood T cells in healthy people across ages. TCRdb called the 5' RACE reads again in MiXCR, with one record for every CDR3 protein. This table holds fewer than 1,200,000 distinct CDR3 sequences, under 30% found once. This sample also appeared in a second study, on T cells of mothers and their children.

The sequenced sample consisted of blood. These receptors were obtained from a girl aged 2 to 10 in good health. Each CDR3 is given with its conserved first and last residue. The D gene is left open where the match is weak. Only part of the rows carry a size: once, few, many, or a class if the clone is expanded.

j_call clone_size d_call v_call cdr3_length cdr3_nt cdr3_aa
TRBJ2-4 . . TRBV20-1 15 TGCAGTGCAAGCCATCACCTTCTAGCCAAAAACATTCAGTACTTC CSASHHLLAKNIQYF
TRBJ2-1 few . TRBV7-9 13 TGTGCCAGCGAGCTTATAGCCTACAATGAGCAGTTCTTC CASELIAYNEQFF
TRBJ2-5 . . TRBV20-1 15 TGCAGTGCTCGACGCATGACTACTGGGACAGAGACCCAGTACTTC CSARRMTTGTETQYF
TRBJ2-1 few . TRBV29-1 11 TGCAGCGTACCCAGGGAGGATGAGCAGTTCTTC CSVPREDEQFF
TRBJ1-2 . . TRBV28 16 TGTGCCAGCACTCGGGGAGACTCTCTTTCTAACTATGGCTACACCTTC CASTRGDSLSNYGYTF
TRBJ1-3 . TRBD1 TRBV5-6 16 TGTGCCAGCAGCTTCGACAGGGAATCCTCTGGAAACACCATATATTTT CASSFDRESSGNTIYF
TRBJ1-2 . . TRBV20-1 16 TGCAGTGCCAGTGATATAGGTCGCTCTTCTAACTATGGCTACACCTTC CSASDIGRSSNYGYTF
TRBJ2-5 . . TRBV5-1 14 TGCGCCAGCAGCCCCGCTTTGGGTAAAGAGACCCAGTACTTC CASSPALGKETQYF
TRBJ1-2 many . TRBV6-5 13 TGTGCCAGCAGTCCTACGGATAACTATGGTTACACCTTC CASSPTDNYGYTF
TRBJ1-3 few . TRBV9 16 TGTGCCAGCAGCTCCGTCGAGGGTTCAACTGGAAACACCATATATTTT CASSSVEGSTGNTIYF
TRBJ2-7 . TRBD2 TRBV7-9 16 TGTGCCAGCAGCTATGACCCGGGACTAGGGGGCTACGAGCAGTACTTC CASSYDPGLGGYEQYF
TRBJ2-7 . TRBD2 TRBV7-6 15 TGTGCCAGCAGCGCAAAAGCGGGACTACCCTACGAGCAGTACTTC CASSAKAGLPYEQYF
TRBJ2-3 . TRBD2 TRBV6-1 16 TGTGCCAGCAGACCACTTTTAGCGGGAGGGCCCTATACGCAGTATTTT CASRPLLAGGPYTQYF
TRBJ2-2 few TRBD1 TRBV29-1 14 TGCAGCGTTCCGGGACAGGCGTCGACCGGGGAGCTGTTTTTT CSVPGQASTGELFF
TRBJ2-7 . . TRBV2 15 TGTGCCAGCGAGAGAGTAACTGTCAGTTCCTACGAGCAGTACTTC CASERVTVSSYEQYF
TRBJ2-5 few TRBD1 TRBV6-5 15 TGTGCCAGCAGCCCGGCACAGGGGAATCAAGAGACCCAGTACTTC CASSPAQGNQETQYF
TRBJ2-3 few TRBD2 TRBV4-1 15 TGCGCCAGCAGCCCGACGCTAGCGGCGGCAGATACGCAGTATTTT CASSPTLAAADTQYF
TRBJ2-5 . TRBD1 TRBV10-3 13 TGTGCCATCCGGACAGGGCGAGAAGAGACCCAGTACTTC CAIRTGREETQYF
TRBJ2-2 few . TRBV19 12 TGTGCCACCAGGCAGGCTACCGGGGAGCTGTTTTTT CATRQATGELFF
TRBJ2-3 few TRBD2 TRBV7-9 14 TGTGCCAGCAGTTGGAGCGGGGACACAGATACGCAGTATTTT CASSWSGDTDTQYF
TRBJ1-1 . . TRBV15 13 TGTGCCACCAGCAGAGATAGGATAAGTGAAGCTTTCTTT CATSRDRISEAFF
TRBJ1-1 . . TRBV19 14 TGTGCCAGTAGTATCCATAGGATGAACACTGAAGCTTTCTTT CASSIHRMNTEAFF
TRBJ1-5 . . TRBV7-2 17 TGTGCCAGCAGCCCCGAGGGGCCCGCTTATAGCAATCAGCCCCAGCATTTT CASSPEGPAYSNQPQHF
TRBJ1-2 few . TRBV28 14 TGTGCCAGCACCTCGCAGGGTCTCGACTATGGCTACACCTTC CASTSQGLDYGYTF
TRBJ1-3 few . TRBV9 13 TGTGCCAGCAGCGTAGGGGACGGAAACACCATATATTTT CASSVGDGNTIYF
TRBJ2-3 . . TRBV4-1 12 TGCGCCAGCAGCCAGCCCATGGATACGCAGTATTTT CASSQPMDTQYF
TRBJ1-5 . TRBD1 TRBV4-1 18 TGCGCCAGCAGCCAAGGGGTTCTGGATCACAGGGGGCATCAGCCCCAGCATTTT CASSQGVLDHRGHQPQHF
TRBJ1-3 few TRBD1 TRBV28 14 TGTGCCAGCAGTTTCTCCGGGACAGGGAACGCCATATATTTT CASSFSGTGNAIYF
TRBJ2-3 . TRBD2 TRBV7-2 14 TGTGCCAGCAGCCTTCTAGCGGGAGTCAATACGCAGTATTTT CASSLLAGVNTQYF
TRBJ2-5 . TRBD1 TRBV7-9 16 TGTGCCAGCAGCCCACATAGGAGGACAGGGCAAGAGACCCAGTACTTC CASSPHRRTGQETQYF
TRBJ2-7 few . TRBV11-2 16 TGTGCCAGCAGCTTATTTGGGATTATAGGGGAGAACGAGCAGTACTTC CASSLFGIIGENEQYF
TRBJ1-1 . . TRBV12-3/TRBV12-4 13 TGTGCCAGCAGCCGGAGACCTGGCCTTGAAGCTTTCTTT CASSRRPGLEAFF
TRBJ2-3 . . TRBV7-6 14 TGTGCCAGCAGCACCGGGATTCCACAAGATACGCAGTATTTT CASSTGIPQDTQYF
TRBJ1-2 . . TRBV9 14 TGTGCCAGCAGCGACACAGGAGGGGTCTATGGCTACACCTTC CASSDTGGVYGYTF
TRBJ2-3 . TRBD2 TRBV12-3/TRBV12-4 15 TGTGCCAGCAGAGTAGCGGGAGGGCCCACAGATGCGCAGTATTTT CASRVAGGPTDAQYF
TRBJ1-1 few . TRBV5-1 16 TGCGCCAGCAGCTACAGCACCGGAATCCGGAACACTGAAGCTTTCTTT CASSYSTGIRNTEAFF
TRBJ2-3 . . TRBV7-8 17 TGTGCCAGCAGCGCCAACGTCGGGGGCCACCGCACAGATACGCAGTATTTT CASSANVGGHRTDTQYF
TRBJ2-4 . TRBD2 TRBV9 16 TGTGCCAGCAGCGGTGGACTAGCGGGAGAGAAAAACATTCAGTACTTC CASSGGLAGEKNIQYF
TRBJ2-7 few . TRBV6-6 13 TGTGCCAGCGGCCTTACAACGGCCTACGAGCAGTACTTC CASGLTTAYEQYF
TRBJ2-2 few TRBD2 TRBV9 16 TGTGCCAGCAGTTCTAGCGGGAGCTCGAGCACCGGGGAGCTGTTTTTT CASSSSGSSSTGELFF
TRBJ1-2 . . TRBV20-1 12 TGCAGTGCGGGGATGCGGGGATCTGGCTACACCTTC CSAGMRGSGYTF
TRBJ2-3 . . TRBV9 14 TGTGCCAGCAGCCCCTCGACCACCACAGATACGCAGTATTTT CASSPSTTTDTQYF
TRBJ2-7 . TRBD2 TRBV5-6 14 TGTGCCAGCAGCTTTCCGAGCGGGACCTACGAGCAGTACTTC CASSFPSGTYEQYF
TRBJ1-3 . . TRBV5-1 16 TGCGCCAGCAGCTTGGTGGACCCAAGCCCTGGAAACACCATATATTTT CASSLVDPSPGNTIYF
TRBJ2-2 few TRBD1 TRBV12-3/TRBV12-4 15 TGTGCCAGCAGTCCGAGACAGGGGCACACCGGGGAGCTGTTTTTT CASSPRQGHTGELFF
TRBJ1-6 few . TRBV5-1 15 TGCGCCAGCAGCTTGGAAGGGGGGCATAATTCACCCCTCCACTTT CASSLEGGHNSPLHF
TRBJ2-1 . TRBD2 TRBV7-9 15 TGTGCCAGCAGCCCCCCGGGGAGGGCGGGCAATGAGCAGTTCTTC CASSPPGRAGNEQFF
TRBJ2-7 . . TRBV7-2 15 TGTGCCAGCAGCCAAGGGGCGGGGTACTCCTACGAGCAGTACTTC CASSQGAGYSYEQYF
TRBJ1-1 . . TRBV10-3 12 TGTGCCATCAGTGAAGCGGGGACTGAAGCTTTCTTT CAISEAGTEAFF
TRBJ1-5 . . TRBV6-6 13 TGTGCCAGCAGTTACCCAGGCAGGGAGCCCCAGCATTTT CASSYPGREPQHF
TRBJ2-7 few . TRBV5-6 14 TGTGCCAGCAGCTTGGTTGGGGATTCCTACGAGCAGTACTTC CASSLVGDSYEQYF
TRBJ1-4 few . TRBV29-1 15 TGCAGCGTGGTTACAGGGCTGACAACTAATGAAAAACTGTTTTTT CSVVTGLTTNEKLFF
TRBJ2-7 . TRBD2 TRBV12-3/TRBV12-4 14 TGTGCCAGCAGGGGGACTAGCGGGAGGGACGAGCAGTACTTC CASRGTSGRDEQYF
TRBJ1-6 . . TRBV6-1 15 TGTGCCAGCAGTGTAGAGGAAACCTATAATTCACCCCTCCACTTT CASSVEETYNSPLHF